This T cell receptor (beta chain) was profiled in a study of blood T cell repertoires in COVID-19. Across the study: Collection of acute and convalescent COVID-19 samples took place in the United States, Italy and Spain.

With 1 base removed from V and 6 bases from J, the gap between germline ends came to 9 bases. This CDR3 contains 13 residues. The method was immunoSEQ multiplex PCR; TCRdb's version includes in-frame clones alone and lacks a portion of them. The table records approximately 100,000 clones, approximately 90% of them present only once. This clone has just a few counts. This sequence joins TRBV12-3 or TRBV12-4 and TRBJ1-2; D not resolved. Sequenced material: peripheral blood. This clonotype was sampled from a man aged 60 to 75 with acute or convalescent COVID-19. The CDR3 nucleotides are TGTGCCAGCAGTTTAGGAGGGCAAAATGGCTACACCTTC. It is translated as CASSLGGQNGYTF.